The rows below give T cell receptor beta chains drawn from one sample of a study of control samples from healthy donors and cancer patients. Sequencing was performed with immunoSEQ multiplex PCR; in TCRdb, only in-frame clones are kept and a portion is missing. The sample holds 40,000 or so clones, around 83% seen once. The sequenced material came from PBMCs. These receptors were taken from a woman in her sixties or seventies with lung cancer. Each CDR3 is given with its conserved first and last residue. A D gene is named only where the DNA matches it firmly. Not all rows give a size; the values are once, few, many and, for expanded clones, a class.

CDR3aa: CASSRSGGSTDTQYF; CDR3nt: TGTGCCAGCTCACGGTCGGGGGGAAGCACAGATACGCAGTATTTT; j_gene: TRBJ2-3; d_gene: TRBD2; abundance: -; v_gene: TRBV18
CDR3aa: CASTPGLTDTQYF; CDR3nt: TGTGCCAGTACCCCGGGACTTACAGATACGCAGTATTTT; j_gene: TRBJ2-3; d_gene: -; abundance: -; v_gene: TRBV19
CDR3aa: CSVEGIAGGPGEQYF; CDR3nt: TGCAGCGTTGAAGGAATAGCGGGAGGGCCGGGCGAGCAGTACTTC; j_gene: TRBJ2-7; d_gene: TRBD2; abundance: once; v_gene: TRBV29-1
CDR3aa: CASSFYTGTEAFF; CDR3nt: TGTGCCAGCAGTTTTTATACGGGTACTGAAGCTTTCTTT; j_gene: TRBJ1-1; d_gene: -; abundance: -; v_gene: TRBV6-4
CDR3aa: CAIRPSLATGELFF; CDR3nt: TGTGCCATCAGACCATCACTCGCCACCGGGGAGCTGTTTTTT; j_gene: TRBJ2-2; d_gene: -; abundance: -; v_gene: TRBV10-3
CDR3aa: CSVGISAGELFF; CDR3nt: TGCAGCGTAGGGATCTCGGCGGGGGAGCTGTTTTTT; j_gene: TRBJ2-2; d_gene: -; abundance: -; v_gene: TRBV29-1
CDR3aa: CASSRTSGGKDTQYF; CDR3nt: TGTGCCAGCTCACGGACTAGCGGGGGGAAAGATACGCAGTATTTT; j_gene: TRBJ2-3; d_gene: TRBD2; abundance: -; v_gene: TRBV18
CDR3aa: CASRSSGTDTQYF; CDR3nt: TGTGCCAGCAGATCTAGCGGCACAGATACGCAGTATTTT; j_gene: TRBJ2-3; d_gene: -; abundance: -; v_gene: TRBV6-5
CDR3aa: CATGTETNEKLFF; CDR3nt: TGTGCCACCGGGACGGAGACTAATGAAAAACTGTTTTTT; j_gene: TRBJ1-4; d_gene: -; abundance: -; v_gene: TRBV12-3/TRBV12-4
CDR3aa: CASSDAGAANEKLFF; CDR3nt: TGTGCCAGCAGTGACGCAGGCGCTGCTAATGAAAAACTGTTTTTT; j_gene: TRBJ1-4; d_gene: -; abundance: -; v_gene: TRBV2
CDR3aa: CSVVRETQYF; CDR3nt: TGCAGCGTTGTTCGTGAGACCCAGTACTTC; j_gene: TRBJ2-5; d_gene: -; abundance: -; v_gene: TRBV29-1
CDR3aa: CAIQETQYF; CDR3nt: TGTGCCATTCAAGAGACCCAGTACTTC; j_gene: TRBJ2-5; d_gene: -; abundance: -; v_gene: TRBV6-4
CDR3aa: CASSQVGYEQYF; CDR3nt: TGTGCCAGCAGCCAAGTGGGGTACGAGCAGTACTTC; j_gene: TRBJ2-7; d_gene: -; abundance: -; v_gene: TRBV4-2
CDR3aa: CASSSGLIQYF; CDR3nt: TGTGCCAGCAGTTCGGGTTTAATTCAGTACTTC; j_gene: TRBJ2-4; d_gene: -; abundance: once; v_gene: TRBV12-3/TRBV12-4
CDR3aa: CASSPASDLREQYF; CDR3nt: TGTGCCAGCAGCCCAGCGTCGGACCTGCGCGAGCAGTACTTC; j_gene: TRBJ2-7; d_gene: -; abundance: -; v_gene: TRBV7-9
CDR3aa: CASSWGRGGELFF; CDR3nt: TGCGCCAGCAGCTGGGGTAGAGGCGGGGAGCTGTTTTTT; j_gene: TRBJ2-2; d_gene: -; abundance: few; v_gene: TRBV5-1
CDR3aa: CASSPGTSGSSYEQYF; CDR3nt: TGTGCCAGCAGCCCCGGGACTAGCGGGAGCTCCTACGAGCAGTACTTC; j_gene: TRBJ2-7; d_gene: TRBD2; abundance: -; v_gene: TRBV11-2